A selection of T cell receptor beta chains follows, all from one sample in a study of blood T cell repertoires in COVID-19. The method was immunoSEQ multiplex PCR; TCRdb's version includes in-frame clones alone and lacks a portion of them. The table shows 64,000 or so clones, with 82% occurring only once. Sequenced sample: peripheral blood. All receptors come from a human donor in a cohort sampled during active COVID-19. Both conserved end residues are part of each CDR3. A D gene is named only where the DNA matches it firmly. Only part of the rows carry a size: once, few, many, or a class if the clone is expanded.

. | 15 | . | TRBJ1-6 | TRBV7-9 | CASSLAAGVESPLHF | TGTGCCAGCAGCTTAGCGGCCGGGGTAGAGTCACCCCTCCACTTT
. | 15 | . | TRBJ1-5 | TRBV15 | CATTVGGSPNQPQHF | TGTGCCACCACCGTTGGAGGGTCCCCCAATCAGCCCCAGCATTTT
few | 17 | . | TRBJ1-1 | TRBV7-2 | CASRSSGTRRVNTEAFF | TGTGCCAGCAGGTCCAGCGGGACTCGACGAGTGAACACTGAAGCTTTCTTT
once | 17 | . | TRBJ2-2 | TRBV5-4 | CASSLDGRVDIPGELFF | TGTGCCAGCAGCTTGGATGGCAGGGTCGATATTCCCGGGGAGCTGTTTTTT
. | 16 | . | TRBJ2-5 | TRBV5-1 | CASSLGAQGWVETQYF | TGCGCCAGCAGCTTGGGGGCGCAGGGATGGGTGGAGACCCAGTACTTC
. | 14 | . | TRBJ1-1 | TRBV6-5 | CASSYQTGNTEAFF | TGTGCCAGCAGTTACCAAACAGGGAACACTGAAGCTTTCTTT
. | 16 | TRBD2 | TRBJ2-2 | TRBV9 | CASSTGLAAYTGELFF | TGTGCCAGCAGCACGGGACTAGCCGCATACACCGGGGAGCTGTTTTTT
few | 13 | . | TRBJ1-1 | TRBV12-3/TRBV12-4 | CASSPTLNTEAFF | TGTGCCAGCAGCCCGACATTGAACACTGAAGCTTTCTTT
. | 15 | TRBD1 | TRBJ2-7 | TRBV6-5 | CASSKPRGPPYEQYF | TGTGCCAGCAGTAAGCCCAGGGGGCCCCCCTACGAGCAGTACTTC
once | 15 | TRBD1 | TRBJ1-2 | TRBV27 | CASSLSRGQAYGYTF | TGTGCCAGCAGTTTATCAAGGGGACAGGCCTATGGCTACACCTTC
once | 15 | TRBD1 | TRBJ1-6 | TRBV27 | CASSLSRGLGSPLHF | TGTGCCAGCAGTTTATCGAGGGGGCTGGGGTCACCCCTCCACTTT
. | 15 | TRBD1 | TRBJ1-1 | TRBV6-6 | CASSPVTGGSTEAFF | TGTGCCAGCAGCCCAGTGACAGGGGGCTCCACTGAAGCTTTCTTT
. | 16 | . | TRBJ1-3 | TRBV6-4 | CASSDSRPISGNTIYF | TGTGCCAGCAGTGACTCGCGTCCCATTTCGGGAAACACCATATATTTT
. | 14 | . | TRBJ1-1 | TRBV19 | CASSIDHRNTEAFF | TGTGCCAGTAGTATAGATCACAGGAACACTGAAGCTTTCTTT
. | 14 | . | TRBJ2-1 | TRBV2 | CASSENGGWGEQFF | TGTGCCAGCAGTGAAAATGGGGGGTGGGGTGAGCAGTTCTTC
. | 15 | . | TRBJ1-3 | TRBV9 | CASSVDASVRNTIYF | TGTGCCAGCAGCGTAGATGCCAGTGTTAGAAACACCATATATTTT
few | 16 | TRBD1 | TRBJ2-1 | TRBV19 | CASSSYRDRGHNEQFF | TGTGCCAGTAGTTCCTACCGGGACAGGGGCCACAATGAGCAGTTCTTC
. | 17 | TRBD1 | TRBJ2-2 | TRBV11-3 | CASSPGLGQGNTGELFF | TGTGCCAGCAGCCCCGGGCTGGGACAGGGGAACACCGGGGAGCTGTTTTTT
. | 15 | TRBD2 | TRBJ2-1 | TRBV7-2 | CASSLTASGYNEQFF | TGTGCCAGCAGCTTAACGGCTAGCGGCTACAATGAGCAGTTCTTC
. | 15 | . | TRBJ2-7 | TRBV5-1 | CASSLGPQVLTEQYF | TGCGCCAGCAGCTTGGGGCCACAGGTTCTGACCGAGCAGTACTTC
. | 16 | TRBD1 | TRBJ1-5 | TRBV28 | CASSLHRGTDNQPQHF | TGTGCCAGCAGTCTCCACAGAGGGACAGACAATCAGCCCCAGCATTTT
. | 13 | . | TRBJ1-6 | TRBV3-1/TRBV3-2 | CASSSGRASPLHF | TGTGCCAGCAGCTCAGGCAGGGCCTCACCCCTCCACTTT
. | 12 | . | TRBJ1-4 | TRBV5-1 | CASSADREKLFF | TGCGCCAGCAGCGCTGACAGGGAAAAACTGTTTTTT
few | 14 | TRBD2 | TRBJ2-5 | TRBV3-1/TRBV3-2 | CASSRAGGQETQYF | TGTGCCAGCAGCCGGGCGGGGGGGCAAGAGACCCAGTACTTC
. | 17 | TRBD2 | TRBJ2-1 | TRBV10-1 | CASSGGTGTSGGNEQFF | TGCGCCAGCAGCGGAGGAACCGGGACTAGCGGGGGTAATGAGCAGTTCTTC
. | 15 | TRBD1 | TRBJ2-7 | TRBV5-1 | CASSRSQGAGDEQYF | TGCGCCAGCAGCCGCTCACAGGGGGCTGGGGACGAGCAGTACTTC
. | 15 | . | TRBJ1-4 | TRBV11-2 | CASSPDQGSNEKLFF | TGTGCCAGCAGCCCTGACCAGGGTTCTAATGAAAAACTGTTTTTT
. | 12 | TRBD1 | TRBJ1-2 | TRBV2 | CASGDRGRGYTF | TGTGCCAGCGGGGACAGGGGTCGGGGCTACACCTTC
. | 15 | . | TRBJ2-1 | TRBV19 | CASSIQRGYHNEQFF | TGTGCCAGTAGTATCCAAAGAGGATACCACAATGAGCAGTTCTTC
few | 14 | TRBD2 | TRBJ2-7 | TRBV30 | CAWSVRLAGLEQYF | TGTGCCTGGAGTGTACGGCTAGCGGGGCTCGAGCAGTACTTC
once | 13 | . | TRBJ1-2 | TRBV19 | CASSIAGRGGYTF | TGTGCCAGTAGTATAGCAGGGCGTGGTGGCTACACCTTC
. | 17 | TRBD1 | TRBJ1-2 | TRBV15 | CATSIDRATAQIYGYTF | TGTGCCACCAGCATAGACAGGGCCACCGCCCAGATCTATGGCTACACCTTC